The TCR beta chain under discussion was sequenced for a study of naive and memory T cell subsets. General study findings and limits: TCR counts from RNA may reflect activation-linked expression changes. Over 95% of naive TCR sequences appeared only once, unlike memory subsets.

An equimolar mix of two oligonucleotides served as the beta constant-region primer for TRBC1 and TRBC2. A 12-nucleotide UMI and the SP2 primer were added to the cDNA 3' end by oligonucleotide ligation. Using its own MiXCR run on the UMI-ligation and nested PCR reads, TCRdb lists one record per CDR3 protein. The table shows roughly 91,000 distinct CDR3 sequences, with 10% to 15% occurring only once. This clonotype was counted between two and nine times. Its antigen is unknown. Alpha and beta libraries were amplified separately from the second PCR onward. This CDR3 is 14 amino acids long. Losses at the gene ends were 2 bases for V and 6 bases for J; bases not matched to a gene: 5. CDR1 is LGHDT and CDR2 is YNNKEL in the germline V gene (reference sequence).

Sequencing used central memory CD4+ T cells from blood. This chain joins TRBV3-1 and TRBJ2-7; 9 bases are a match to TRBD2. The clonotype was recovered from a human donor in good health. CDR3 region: CASSQIGTSSEQYF. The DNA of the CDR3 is TGTGCCAGCAGCCAAATCGGGACTAGCTCCGAGCAGTACTTC.